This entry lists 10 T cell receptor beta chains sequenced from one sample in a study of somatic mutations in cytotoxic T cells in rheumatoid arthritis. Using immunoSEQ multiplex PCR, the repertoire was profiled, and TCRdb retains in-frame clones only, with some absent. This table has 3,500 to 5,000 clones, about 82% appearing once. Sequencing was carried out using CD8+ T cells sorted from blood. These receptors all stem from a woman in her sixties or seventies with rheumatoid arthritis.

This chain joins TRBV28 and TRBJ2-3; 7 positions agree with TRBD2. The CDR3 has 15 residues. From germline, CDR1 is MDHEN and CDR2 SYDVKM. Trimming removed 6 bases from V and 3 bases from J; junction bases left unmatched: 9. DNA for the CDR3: TGTGCCAGCAGGGAGGGTTCGGGGGGAACAGATACGCAGTATTTT. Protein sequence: CASREGSGGTDTQYF.

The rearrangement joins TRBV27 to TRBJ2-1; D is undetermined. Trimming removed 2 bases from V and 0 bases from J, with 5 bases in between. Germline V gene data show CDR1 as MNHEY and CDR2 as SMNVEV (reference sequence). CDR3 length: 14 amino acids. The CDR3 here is CASSLTSSYNEQFF. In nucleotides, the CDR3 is TGTGCCAGCAGTTTAACGAGCTCCTACAATGAGCAGTTCTTC.

The CDR3 loop is CASSPTIAGGLSDTQYF. The CDR3 DNA follows: TGCGCCAGCAGCCCGACCATAGCGGGGGGCCTTTCAGATACGCAGTATTTT. J is TRBJ2-3 and V is TRBV5-1; 10 positions match TRBD2. The CDR3 extends over 17 amino acids. The germline V gene has CDR1 SGHRS and CDR2 YFSETQ. The trim removed 4 bases at V and 4 bases at J, leaving 12 bases unmatched.

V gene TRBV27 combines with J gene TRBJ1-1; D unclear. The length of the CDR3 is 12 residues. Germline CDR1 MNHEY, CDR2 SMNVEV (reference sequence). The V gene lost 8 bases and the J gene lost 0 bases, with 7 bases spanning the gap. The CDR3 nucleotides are TGTGCCAGCGGCAGGATGAACACTGAAGCTTTCTTT. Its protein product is CASGRMNTEAFF.

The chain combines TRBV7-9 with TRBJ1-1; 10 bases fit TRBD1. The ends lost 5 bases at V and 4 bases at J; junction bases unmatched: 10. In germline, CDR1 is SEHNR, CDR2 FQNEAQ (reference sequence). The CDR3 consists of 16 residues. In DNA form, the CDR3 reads TGTGCCAGCAGCCAGGGACAGGGGATGGTGTCCACTGAAGCTTTCTTT. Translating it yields CASSQGQGMVSTEAFF.

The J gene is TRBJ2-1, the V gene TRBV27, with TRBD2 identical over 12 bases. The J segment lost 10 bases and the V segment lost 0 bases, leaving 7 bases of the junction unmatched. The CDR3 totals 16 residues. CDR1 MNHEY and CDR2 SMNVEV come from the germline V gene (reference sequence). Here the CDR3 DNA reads TGTGCCAGCAGTTTATCTCTAGCGGGGGGGTTTGAAGAGCAGTTCTTC. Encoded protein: CASSLSLAGGFEEQFF.

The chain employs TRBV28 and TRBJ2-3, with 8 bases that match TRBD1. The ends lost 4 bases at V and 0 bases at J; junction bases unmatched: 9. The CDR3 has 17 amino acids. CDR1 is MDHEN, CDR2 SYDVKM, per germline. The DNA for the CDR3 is TGTGCCAGCAGTTCAGTTCTGGACAGGGTAAGCACAGATACGCAGTATTTT. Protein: CASSSVLDRVSTDTQYF.

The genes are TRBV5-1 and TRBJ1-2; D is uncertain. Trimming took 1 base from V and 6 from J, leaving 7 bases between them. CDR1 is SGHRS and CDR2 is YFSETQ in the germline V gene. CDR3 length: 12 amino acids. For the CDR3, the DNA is TGCGCCAGCAGCTTGTTGTCCGATGGCTACACCTTC. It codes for CASSLLSDGYTF.

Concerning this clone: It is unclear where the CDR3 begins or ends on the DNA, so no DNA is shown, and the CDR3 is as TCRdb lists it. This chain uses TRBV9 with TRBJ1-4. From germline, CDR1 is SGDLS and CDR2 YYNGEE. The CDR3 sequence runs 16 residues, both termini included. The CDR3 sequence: CASSVAWGATNEKLLF.

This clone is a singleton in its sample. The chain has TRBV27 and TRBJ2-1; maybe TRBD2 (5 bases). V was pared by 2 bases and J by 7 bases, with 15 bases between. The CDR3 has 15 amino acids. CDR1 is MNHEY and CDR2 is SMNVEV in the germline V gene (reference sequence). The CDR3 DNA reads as TGTGCCAGCAGTTTAGCGGCACCGTGGGAGAATGAGCAGTTCTTC. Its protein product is CASSLAAPWENEQFF.